This TCR beta chain was captured in a study of cytomegalovirus exposure and HLA in healthy donors. Overall study: Prior work identified roughly 120 million unique TCR beta sequences in 150 million to 200 million T cells.

Study-level findings and limits: There were several of the most significant clusters that appeared linked to common viral pathogens in a later analysis.

On this clone: Its antigen remains unknown.

Primers: 60 Vbeta forward and 13 Jbeta reverse. Produced via immunoSEQ multiplex PCR; TCRdb's table is partial and in-frame only. The sample lists approximately 170,000 clones, around 80% occurring once. Trimming removed 5 bases at V and 4 bases at J, with 18 bases between. CDR1 and CDR2 (germline): WSHSY, SAAADI. The CDR3 has 16 residues. The rearrangement joins TRBV10-2 to TRBJ1-5, with a possible D match to TRBD1 (6 bases). This receptor was identified in a human donor in good health. The sequencing input was PBMCs. Written as DNA, the CDR3 is TGCGCCAGCAGTAGTGACAGGACGGGTTTTAATCAGCCCCAGCATTTT. It specifies CASSSDRTGFNQPQHF.